This T cell receptor beta chain emerged from a study of radiotherapy plus CTLA-4 blockade in lung cancer (dated by TCRdb to 2016 to 2018). A note on the overall study: Objective responses were observed in 18% of enrolled patients, and disease control was achieved in roughly 30%. What the research found in general, with its limitations: After treatment with radiotherapy and ipilimumab, TCR clones that originated in tumors expanded in peripheral blood. Increased serum interferon-beta after radiation, together with early dynamic changes in blood T cell clones, were reported to be the strongest predictors of response.

CDR1 and CDR2, looked up from the germline V gene (reference sequence), are MNHEY and SMNVEV. Trimming removed 5 bases from V and 4 bases from J, leaving 18 bases between the germline ends. The CDR3 sequence holds 15 residues, the cysteine and phenylalanine included. This entry keeps only the CDR3 DNA: 45 bases, framed from base 1. Receptor amplification or capture employed the immunoSEQ multiplex PCR assay. Imported from immuneACCESS, the table was reduced by TCRdb to in-frame sequences with V and J called. These copies leave out some clones; in studies compared against another copy, an unresolved V gene accounts for under half, and the cause of the remainder is not known. The table for this sample lists 52,000 or so clones; approximately 80% of them were counted only once. The ten largest make up 5% to 6.5% of the sample. Details on this clone: Its antigen remains unidentified. One base away there is no much larger clone; base qualities are not given.

The study evaluated CTLA-4 blockade (ipilimumab) given together with focal radiation therapy in patients who had chemo-refractory metastatic non-small-cell lung cancer. The sample was peripheral blood, taken from a patient treated with radiotherapy plus ipilimumab. The chain links TRBV27 with TRBJ2-7; the D segment could be TRBD1, given 5 matching bases. The TCR was taken from a human donor with non-small cell lung cancer whose response to radiotherapy plus ipilimumab could not be evaluated. The DNA is TGTGCCAGCAGTCCCGCCGTGTTGGGGCTGTACGAGCAGTACTTC. Translated, this gives CASSPAVLGLYEQYF.